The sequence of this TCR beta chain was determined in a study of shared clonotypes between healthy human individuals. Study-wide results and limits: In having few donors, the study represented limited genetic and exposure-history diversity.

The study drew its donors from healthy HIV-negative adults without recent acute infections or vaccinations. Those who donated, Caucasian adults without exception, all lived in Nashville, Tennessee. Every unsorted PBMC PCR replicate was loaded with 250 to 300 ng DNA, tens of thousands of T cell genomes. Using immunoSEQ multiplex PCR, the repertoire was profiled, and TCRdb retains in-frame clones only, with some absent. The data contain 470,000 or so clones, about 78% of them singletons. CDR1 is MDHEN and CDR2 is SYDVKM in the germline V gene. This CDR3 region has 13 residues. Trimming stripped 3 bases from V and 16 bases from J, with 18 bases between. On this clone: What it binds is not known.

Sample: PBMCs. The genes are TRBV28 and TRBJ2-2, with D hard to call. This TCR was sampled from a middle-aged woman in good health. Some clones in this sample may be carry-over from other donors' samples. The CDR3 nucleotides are TGTGCCAGCAGTTTTCGGTCTTTACCCAAGACGTTTTTT. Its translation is CASSFRSLPKTFF.